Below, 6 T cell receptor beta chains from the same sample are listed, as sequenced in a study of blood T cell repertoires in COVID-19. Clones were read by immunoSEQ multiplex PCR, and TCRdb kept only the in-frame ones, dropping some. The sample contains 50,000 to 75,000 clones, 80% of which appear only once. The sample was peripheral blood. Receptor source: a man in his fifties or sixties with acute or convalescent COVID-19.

In nucleotides, the CDR3 is TGCAGTGCTAGTTCTTCCGGGACAGGAGCTTTCTTT. Translation: CSASSSGTGAFF. This chain connects TRBV20-1 to TRBJ1-1; 8 bases are shared with TRBD1. The V and J ends lost 3 bases and 10 bases, in that order; junction bases with no gene match: 7. Per the germline V gene, CDR1 is DFQATT and CDR2 is SNEGSKA (reference sequence). This CDR3 region has 12 residues.

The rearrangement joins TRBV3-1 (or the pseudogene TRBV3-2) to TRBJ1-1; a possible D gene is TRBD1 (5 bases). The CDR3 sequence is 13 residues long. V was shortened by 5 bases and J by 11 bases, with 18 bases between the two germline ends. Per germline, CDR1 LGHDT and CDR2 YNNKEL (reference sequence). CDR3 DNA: TGTGCCAGCAGCACAATTGGGGCGGTAAGGGCTTTCTTT. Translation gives CASSTIGAVRAFF.

The CDR3 spells CAIRDTKGSGANVLTF. Here the CDR3 DNA reads TGTGCCATCAGGGACACCAAAGGGTCTGGGGCCAACGTCCTGACTTTC. The chain recombines TRBV10-3 with TRBJ2-6, with D perhaps TRBD1 (5 bases). The germline V and J ends were trimmed by 6 bases and 1 base, with 13 bases remaining between them. This CDR3 has 16 residues. The germline gives CDR1 ENHRY, CDR2 SYGVKD.

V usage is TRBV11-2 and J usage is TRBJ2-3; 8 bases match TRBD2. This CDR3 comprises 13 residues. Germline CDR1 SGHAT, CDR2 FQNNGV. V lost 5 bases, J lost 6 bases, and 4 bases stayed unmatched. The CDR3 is CASSVSGVDTQYF. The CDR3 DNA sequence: TGTGCCAGCAGCGTTAGCGGGGTTGATACGCAGTATTTT.

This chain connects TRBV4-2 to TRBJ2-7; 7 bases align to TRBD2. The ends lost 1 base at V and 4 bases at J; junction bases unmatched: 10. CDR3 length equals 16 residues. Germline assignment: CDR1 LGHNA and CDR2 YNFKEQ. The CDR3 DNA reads TGTGCCAGCAGCCAAGGAACCGGGGGGAAACGGTACGAGCAGTACTTC. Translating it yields CASSQGTGGKRYEQYF.

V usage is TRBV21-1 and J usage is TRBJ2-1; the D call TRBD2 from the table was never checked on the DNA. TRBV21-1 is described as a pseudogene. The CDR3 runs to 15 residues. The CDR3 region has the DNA TGTGCCAGCAGCTCAAAATGGGGGGGTTACAATGAGCAGTTCTTC. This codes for CASSSKWGGYNEQFF.